The 4 T cell receptor beta chains reported below all come from one sample, sequenced in a study of blood T cell repertoires in COVID-19. The data were produced by immunoSEQ multiplex PCR, yet TCRdb's version contains in-frame clones alone and is incomplete. There are some 170,000 clones in the sample; about 86% occur only once, and around 12% lies in the top ten. Sequenced material: peripheral blood. Receptors originate from a woman in her 70s with COVID-19, enrolled during active disease.

The chain's CDR3 is CASSSLAGGNYEQYF. The CDR3 nucleotides read TGTGCCAGCAGCTCCCTAGCGGGGGGAAACTACGAGCAGTACTTC. The rearrangement uses TRBV7-2 and TRBJ2-7; 11 bases line up with TRBD2. V shed 4 bases, J shed 3 bases, and the junction held 5 bases outside the gene matches. CDR3 size: 15 residues. Germline CDR1 reads SGHTA; CDR2 reads FQGNSA.

This rearrangement joins TRBV5-1 to TRBJ2-7; 14 positions match TRBD2. The CDR3 spans 17 residues. The V segment lost 5 bases and the J segment 2 bases; nucleotides outside the gene matches: 9. In germline, CDR1 is SGHRS, CDR2 YFSETQ. The CDR3 sequence: CASRAGTSGRGTYEQYF. The DNA of the CDR3 is TGCGCCAGCAGGGCCGGGACTAGCGGGAGAGGGACCTACGAGCAGTACTTC.

The rearrangement links TRBV19 to TRBJ2-5; D perhaps matches TRBD1 (5 bases). The CDR3 is 16 residues long. V was cut by 1 base and J by 5 bases, with 17 bases left in between. Per the germline V gene, CDR1 is LNHDA and CDR2 is SQIVND (reference sequence). CDR3 nucleotide sequence: TGTGCCAGTAGTATAGGGGGCTCAACTTTTACGGAGACCCAGTACTTC. It codes for CASSIGGSTFTETQYF.

The chain has TRBV27 and TRBJ2-1, with 7 bases aligning to TRBD2. V shed 3 bases and J 3 bases; nucleotides not matched to a gene: 5. This CDR3 is 15 amino acids long. From germline, CDR1 is MNHEY and CDR2 SMNVEV (reference sequence). The CDR3 is CASSFVAGDYNEQFF. The CDR3 DNA is TGTGCCAGCAGTTTCGTTGCGGGAGACTACAATGAGCAGTTCTTC.